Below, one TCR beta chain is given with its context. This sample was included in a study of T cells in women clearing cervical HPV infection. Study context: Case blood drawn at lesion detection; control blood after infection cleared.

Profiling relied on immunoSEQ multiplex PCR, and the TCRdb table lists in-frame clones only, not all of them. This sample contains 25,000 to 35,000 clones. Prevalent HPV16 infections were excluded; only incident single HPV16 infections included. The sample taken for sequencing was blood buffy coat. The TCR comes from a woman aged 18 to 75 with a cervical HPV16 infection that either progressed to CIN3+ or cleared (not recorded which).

Partial CDR3 DNA: TGTGCCAGCAGCTTATCGCCTAGCGTCTACGAG. The encoded protein is CASSLSPSVYE. The full CDR3 reads CASSLSPSVYEQYF. This sequence joins TRBV7-2 and TRBJ2-7, with a tentative D call TRBD2 (6 bases). The read stops 3 residues short of the end of the CDR3; the missing end is completed from the germline J gene. V lost 2 bases, J lost 3 bases, and 11 bases lay in between. This CDR3 is 14 amino acids long. Germline CDR1 is SGHTA and CDR2 is FQGNSA.